What follows is one T cell receptor (beta chain) and its context. The antigen remains undetermined. CD45RO-negative CD8 cells positively selected for CCR7 made up the naive population, which excluded terminally differentiated effector memory CD45RA+ cells. This table comes from immunoSEQ multiplex PCR, and its TCRdb copy is limited to in-frame clones, with some not included. The data show about 2 million clones, with over 85% seen just once and roughly 1.1% held by the top ten. The data belong to a study of shared clonotypes between healthy human individuals. Study-wide findings and caveats: Tissues were not sampled, only blood, and their repertoires likely differ. Sharing of clonotypes among donors was expected to vary with sequencing depth. Clonotypes shared by all four donors outscored non-shared clonotypes in generation probability.

Germline CDR1 is SNHLY and CDR2 is FYNNEI. This CDR3 has 15 residues. Unmatched junction bases numbered 4, after V lost 1 base and J lost 4 bases. This chain uses TRBV2 with TRBJ1-2; 9 nucleotides agree with TRBD1. This sequence originates from a man between 18 and 29 years old in good health. Sequencing input: naive CD8+ T cells sorted from blood. CDR3 sequence: CASSEDRGLGYGYTF. The CDR3 bases are TGTGCCAGCAGTGAAGACAGGGGGCTGGGCTATGGCTACACCTTC.